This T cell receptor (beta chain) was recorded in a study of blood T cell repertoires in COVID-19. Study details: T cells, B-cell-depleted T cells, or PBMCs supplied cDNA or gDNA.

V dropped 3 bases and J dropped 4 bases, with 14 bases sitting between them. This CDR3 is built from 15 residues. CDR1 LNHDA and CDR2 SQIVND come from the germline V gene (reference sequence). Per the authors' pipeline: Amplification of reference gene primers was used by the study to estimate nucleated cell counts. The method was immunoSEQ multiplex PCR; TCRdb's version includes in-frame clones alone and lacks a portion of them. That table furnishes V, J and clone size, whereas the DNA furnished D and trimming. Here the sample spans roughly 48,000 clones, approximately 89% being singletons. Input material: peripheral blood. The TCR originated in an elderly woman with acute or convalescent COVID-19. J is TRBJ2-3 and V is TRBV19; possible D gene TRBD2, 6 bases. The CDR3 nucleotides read TGTGCCAGTAGTATTCGGGCACTAGCAGCAGATACGCAGTATTTT. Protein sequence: CASSIRALAADTQYF.